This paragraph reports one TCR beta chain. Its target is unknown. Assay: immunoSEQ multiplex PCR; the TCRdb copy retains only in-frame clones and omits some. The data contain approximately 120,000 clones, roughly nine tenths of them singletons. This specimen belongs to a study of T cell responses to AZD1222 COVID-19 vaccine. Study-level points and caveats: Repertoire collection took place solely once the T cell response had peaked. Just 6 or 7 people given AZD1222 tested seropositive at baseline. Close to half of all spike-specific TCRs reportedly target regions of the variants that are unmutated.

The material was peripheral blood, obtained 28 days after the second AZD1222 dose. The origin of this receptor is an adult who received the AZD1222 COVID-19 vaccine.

The CDR3 DNA is TGCAGTGCTAGTGGGGGCCACAATGAGCAGTTCTTC. This codes for CSASGGHNEQFF. V gene TRBV20-1 combines with J gene TRBJ2-1, with D perhaps TRBD1 (6 bases). The V and J ends lost 3 bases and 5 bases respectively, with 8 bases between them. Germline CDR1 and CDR2: DFQATT and SNEGSKA (reference sequence). This CDR3 has 12 residues.